Listed below are T cell receptor beta chains from one sample, sequenced in a study of sequential checkpoint blockade in melanoma. Assay: immunoSEQ multiplex PCR; the TCRdb copy retains only in-frame clones and omits some. The sample lists 40,000 or so clones, 86% occurring once. The sample was CD8+ T cells sorted from blood (inferred from file names), taken from a patient given nivolumab and ipilimumab in sequence. The origin of the receptors is a human donor with melanoma. CDR3s leave out the opening cysteine and the closing phenylalanine or tryptophan. D genes are given only for firm matches.

>TRBV10-2|12|-
ASNPGHYSYEQY
>TRBV27|14|-
ASMDLLGAGANVLT
>TRBV4-3|13|-
ASSPKGGDFAIQY
>TRBV7-8|13|TRBD1
ASSTRQGAGGELF
>TRBV10-3|13|TRBD1
AISESVGQGNEQY
>TRBV2|14|TRBD1
ASDGTAINVNTEAF
>TRBV7-8|14|-
ASSLALGPGGYGYT
>TRBV7-3|13|TRBD2
ASSPGGRDYNEQF
>TRBV5-8|13|TRBD1
ASSLTDRGNTEAF
>TRBV10-3|13|-
AITRDFDGTDTQY
>TRBV4-1|11|-
ASSPLNTGELF
>TRBV29-1|12|TRBD1
SVAGDRGRYEQY
>TRBV27|14|-
ASSVGVQHSSYEQY
>TRBV28|12|TRBD1
ASSFGQGALEQY
>TRBV13|13|TRBD1
ASSLSGQGSYEQY
>TRBV7-3|13|-
ASSLAPADQETQY
>TRBV19|12|TRBD2
ATAVAGGYNEQF